This TCR beta chain appears in the sequencing data of a study of T cells in Graves' hyperthyroidism and ophthalmopathy. About this clonotype: Its antigen is unknown.

Per the germline V gene, CDR1 is SGHAT and CDR2 is FQNNGV. The germline V and J ends were trimmed by 11 bases and 0 bases, with 22 bases remaining between them. The CDR3 has 16 residues. RNA transcripts served as the template for amplifying TCR beta CDR3 regions. RT-PCR in the first round (using the HTBI primer set) targeted the TCR CDR3. Each CDR3 protein is one row after TCRdb ran MiXCR on the multiplex PCR reads. In the table there are 550,000 to 700,000 distinct CDR3 sequences, about 43% of which are singletons. Study-wide points: In blood, most of the thyroid clonotypes expanded above 0.001 were also present. Using 13 V-J features, a model discriminated ophthalmopathy from stable hyperthyroidism.

This rearrangement joins TRBV11-2 to TRBJ1-2, with D unresolved. The receptor's source is an adult woman with Graves' disease, either hyperthyroidism or ophthalmopathy (not recorded which). Material: peripheral blood or thyroid tissue (not recorded which). Here the CDR3 reads CAWKSRVSRSNYGYTF. Here the CDR3 DNA reads TGTGCCTGGAAATCAAGGGTGAGCAGATCTAACTATGGCTACACCTTC.